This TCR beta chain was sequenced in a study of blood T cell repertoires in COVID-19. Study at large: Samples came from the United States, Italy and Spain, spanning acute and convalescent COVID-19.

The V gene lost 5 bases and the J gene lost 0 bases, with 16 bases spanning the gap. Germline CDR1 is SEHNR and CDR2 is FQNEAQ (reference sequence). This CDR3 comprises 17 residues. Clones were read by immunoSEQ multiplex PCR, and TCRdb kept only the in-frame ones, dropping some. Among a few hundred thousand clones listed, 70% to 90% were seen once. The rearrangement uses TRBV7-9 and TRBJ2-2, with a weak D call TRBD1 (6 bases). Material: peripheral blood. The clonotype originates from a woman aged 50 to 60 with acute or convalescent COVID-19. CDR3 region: CASSRLAGATNTGELFF. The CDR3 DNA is TGTGCCAGCAGCCGTCTGGCAGGGGCAACGAACACCGGGGAGCTGTTTTTT.